This entry lists 12 T cell receptor beta chains sequenced from one sample in a study of blood T cell repertoires in COVID-19. Sequencing used immunoSEQ multiplex PCR; TCRdb keeps in-frame clones, though not all of them. The sample lists approximately 260,000 clones; roughly 86% were seen once. Sequenced material: PBMCs or T cells enriched from blood (not recorded which). Receptor source: a woman aged 55-69 years who had recovered from COVID-19.

Details on this clone: The germline gene is not matched at one end of the junction; a read error may be the cause. The chain joins TRBV7-7 to TRBJ2-5; 10 bases align to TRBD1. The CDR3 runs to 15 residues. Germline CDR1 reads SSHAT; CDR2 reads FNYEAQ (reference sequence). The CDR3 coding sequence is TGTGCTAGCAGCTCCCAGGGGACAGGGGAGGAGACCCAGTACTTC. Translating gives CASSSQGTGEETQYF.

The chain employs TRBV19 and TRBJ2-7, with 7 bases identical to TRBD1. The germline gives CDR1 LNHDA, CDR2 SQIVND (reference sequence). The CDR3 has 15 amino acids. With 4 bases clipped from V and 4 bases from J, the junction kept 10 bases outside the gene matches. Here the CDR3 reads CASSTRQGGIYEQYF. CDR3 in DNA: TGTGCCAGTAGTACCCGACAGGGCGGTATTTACGAGCAGTACTTC.

The chain couples TRBV28 to TRBJ1-5; D is unresolved. Germline V gives CDR1 MDHEN, CDR2 SYDVKM. The CDR3 is made up of 15 amino acids. The V and J ends lost 5 bases and 5 bases respectively, with 16 bases between them. The CDR3 region has the DNA TGTGCCAGCAGTCTGCCGTGGCGGCAGTATCAGCCCCAGCATTTT. As protein: CASSLPWRQYQPQHF. Based on the CDR3 plus reference TRBV28 and TRBJ1-5, the full variable domain is DVKVTQSSRYLVKRTGEKVFLECVQDMDHENMFWYRQDPGLGLRLIYFSYDVKMKEKGDIPEGYSVSREKKERFSLILESASTNQTSMYLCASSLPWRQYQPQHFGDGTRLSIL.

This clone was seen only a few times. This chain joins TRBV10-3 and TRBJ1-1; D ambiguous. Germline V gene lookup returns CDR1 ENHRY and CDR2 SYGVKD. Trimming cost V 6 bases and J 5 bases, with 7 bases left between them. The CDR3 is made up of 11 amino acids. DNA for the CDR3: TGTGCCATCAGCTCGGGGACTGAAGCTTTCTTT. Translating it yields CAISSGTEAFF.

This CDR3 reads CASSRGAGSGNTIYF. CDR3 sequence (DNA): TGTGCCAGCAGTCGCGGCGCAGGGTCTGGAAACACCATATATTTT. The chain links TRBV28 to TRBJ1-3; TRBD1 is a possible D gene (5 bases). The CDR3 has 15 amino acids. Between the trimmed V and J ends, which lost 5 bases and 1 base, there was a span of 12 bases. CDR1 is MDHEN and CDR2 is SYDVKM in the germline V gene.

The chain uses TRBV2 and TRBJ1-1, with D possibly being TRBD1 (6 bases). Trimming shortened V by 7 bases and J by 1 base, and 10 bases separated the two germline ends. This CDR3 contains 13 residues. Per the germline V gene, CDR1 is SNHLY and CDR2 is FYNNEI. CDR3 residues: CASIPQGNTEAFF. In nucleotides, the CDR3 is TGTGCCAGCATACCACAGGGGAACACTGAAGCTTTCTTT.

V and J are TRBV5-1 and TRBJ2-7, with a weak D call TRBD2 (6 bases). Deletions cut 4 bases from V and 1 base from J, with 12 bases between. The CDR3 length is 14 residues. Germline V gene lookup returns CDR1 SGHRS and CDR2 YFSETQ. In DNA form, the CDR3 reads TGCGCCAGCAGCGGAGGGTCGGGGTCCTACGAGCAGTACTTC. This codes for CASSGGSGSYEQYF.

The CDR3 sequence: CASSIQGTSSPLHF. The DNA of the CDR3 is TGTGCCAGTAGTATCCAGGGGACCTCTTCACCCCTCCACTTT. This rearrangement joins TRBV19 to TRBJ1-6; a possible D gene is TRBD1 (6 bases). The CDR3 extends over 14 amino acids. Germline values: CDR1 LNHDA, CDR2 SQIVND (reference sequence). V dropped 3 bases and J dropped 9 bases, with 12 bases sitting between them.

This chain connects TRBV28 to TRBJ1-3; no definite D call. Germline CDR1 and CDR2: MDHEN and SYDVKM. CDR3 size: 14 residues. The V end was cut by 2 bases, the J end by 4 bases, with 9 bases between. This chain's CDR3 is CASSLGQLGNTIYF. CDR3 coding DNA: TGTGCCAGCAGTTTAGGGCAGCTAGGAAACACCATATATTTT.

The chain couples TRBV28 to TRBJ1-4; 8 nucleotides match TRBD1. The CDR3 runs to 15 residues. Germline values: CDR1 MDHEN, CDR2 SYDVKM. The trim removed 5 bases at V and 4 bases at J, leaving 6 bases unmatched. The CDR3 protein is CASSTTGAGNEKLFF. The CDR3 DNA reads as TGTGCCAGCAGTACGACAGGGGCGGGTAATGAAAAACTGTTTTTT.

The genes are TRBV23-1 and TRBJ1-2; D perhaps matches TRBD1 (5 bases). TRBV23-1 is known as an ORF, though its function is uncertain. Trimming removed 0 bases from V and 8 bases from J, with 19 bases in between. The CDR3 consists of 16 residues. This CDR3 reads CASSQSGRIPRVGYTF. CDR3 DNA sequence: TGCGCCAGCAGTCAATCGGGGCGGATCCCTCGGGTAGGCTACACCTTC.

This clone has just a few counts. J is TRBJ1-2 and V is TRBV10-3; a possible D gene is TRBD1 (6 bases). The length of the CDR3 is 15 residues. Germline V CDR1 and CDR2: ENHRY, SYGVKD. The V gene lost 5 bases and the J gene lost 4 bases, with 17 bases spanning the gap. CDR3: CAISPQGPPSYGYTF. The CDR3 DNA sequence: TGTGCCATCAGTCCACAGGGCCCCCCTTCCTATGGCTACACCTTC.